These 4 T cell receptor beta chains share one sample of origin, sequenced in a study of blood T cell repertoires in COVID-19. Sequenced by immunoSEQ multiplex PCR; TCRdb stores in-frame clones only, minus some. This table holds some 150,000 clones, about 85% found once. Sequencing was carried out using peripheral blood. The receptors were gathered from a man in his 60s with COVID-19, enrolled during active disease.

V gene TRBV9 combines with J gene TRBJ2-3, with 12 bases that match TRBD2. The trim removed 4 bases at V and 6 bases at J, leaving 12 bases unmatched. Germline V lookup: CDR1 SGDLS, CDR2 YYNGEE. The CDR3 covers 17 residues. CDR3 DNA: TGTGCCAGCAGCCCTCGACTAGCGGGGGCTCCATTGGATACGCAGTATTTT. It translates to CASSPRLAGAPLDTQYF. The whole variable domain, remainder taken from reference TRBV9 and TRBJ2-3, is DSGVTQTPKHLITATGQRVTLRCSPRSGDLSVYWYQQSLDQGLQFLIQYYNGEERAKGNILERFSAQQFPDLHSELNLSSLELGDSALYFCASSPRLAGAPLDTQYFGPGTRLTVL.

The chain joins TRBV30 to TRBJ2-1; the match to TRBD1 covers 7 bases. This CDR3 spans 15 amino acids. CDR1 and CDR2 (germline): GTSNPN, SVGIG (reference sequence). Germline trimming cut 3 bases from V and 1 base from J; bases unmatched to any gene: 6. CDR3 amino acids: CAWSVPDRSYNEQFF. As DNA, the CDR3 is TGTGCCTGGAGCGTGCCGGACAGGTCCTACAATGAGCAGTTCTTC.

This clone has a handful of counts. V and J are TRBV9 and TRBJ2-7; 12 nucleotides agree with TRBD2. The ends lost 7 bases at V and 6 bases at J; junction bases unmatched: 8. This CDR3 has 14 amino acids. Germline V CDR1 and CDR2: SGDLS, YYNGEE. CDR3 sequence: CASSYTSGGTEQYF. The CDR3 DNA reads as TGTGCCAGCTCCTACACTAGCGGGGGGACCGAGCAGTACTTC. Full variable domain (rest looked up from reference TRBV9 and TRBJ2-7): DSGVTQTPKHLITATGQRVTLRCSPRSGDLSVYWYQQSLDQGLQFLIQYYNGEERAKGNILERFSAQQFPDLHSELNLSSLELGDSALYFCASSYTSGGTEQYFGPGTRLTVT.

The gene calls are TRBV6-6 and TRBJ1-1, with 7 bases lining up with TRBD1. Germline V gene sequence: CDR1 MNHNY, CDR2 SVGAGI (reference sequence). The trim removed 7 bases at V and 5 bases at J, leaving 7 bases unmatched. This CDR3 comprises 13 residues. In nucleotides, the CDR3 is TGTGCCAGCATTAAAACAGGGGTTACTGAAGCTTTCTTT. Translation: CASIKTGVTEAFF.